This T cell receptor beta chain was sequenced for a study of cytomegalovirus exposure and HLA in healthy donors. Germline CDR1 and CDR2: GTSNPN and SVGIG (reference sequence). V lost 0 bases and J 6 bases, leaving 10 bases between the germline ends. This CDR3 comprises 13 residues. Amplification used 60 Vbeta primers and 13 Jbeta primers. Measured with immunoSEQ multiplex PCR; TCRdb has only the in-frame clones, and not every one. The repertoire has some 150,000 clones, approximately 79% of them found once; the top ten carry 4.3%. Study conclusions and caveats: Reportedly, fewer N-insertions than the approximately 610-donor mean appeared in an Asian-associated ancestry cluster in a later analysis.

This clone has a single count. Its target is unknown. This clonotype was obtained from a man aged 40-49 years in good health and CMV-seronegative. What was sequenced was PBMCs. The V and J genes are TRBV30 and TRBJ2-3; D is perhaps TRBD2 (7 bases). The CDR3: CAWSVGGGDTQYF. CDR3 bases: TGTGCCTGGAGTGTGGGGGGGGGCGATACGCAGTATTTT.